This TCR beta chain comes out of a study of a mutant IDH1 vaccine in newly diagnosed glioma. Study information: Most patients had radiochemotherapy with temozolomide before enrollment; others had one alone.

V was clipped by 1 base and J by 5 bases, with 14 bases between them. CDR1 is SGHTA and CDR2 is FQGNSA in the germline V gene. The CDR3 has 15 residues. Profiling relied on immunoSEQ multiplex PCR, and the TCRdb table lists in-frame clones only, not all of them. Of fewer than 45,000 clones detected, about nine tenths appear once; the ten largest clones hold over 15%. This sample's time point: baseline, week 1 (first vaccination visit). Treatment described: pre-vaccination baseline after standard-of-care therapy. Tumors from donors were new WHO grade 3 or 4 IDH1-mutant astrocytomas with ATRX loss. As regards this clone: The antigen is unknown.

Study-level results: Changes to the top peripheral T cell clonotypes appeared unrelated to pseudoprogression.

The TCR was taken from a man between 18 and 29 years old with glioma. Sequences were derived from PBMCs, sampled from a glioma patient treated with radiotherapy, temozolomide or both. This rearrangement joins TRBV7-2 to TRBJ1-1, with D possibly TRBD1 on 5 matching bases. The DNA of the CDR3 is TGTGCCAGCAGCTTAGATGCTGGGGGTCGGACTGAAGCTTTCTTT. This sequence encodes CASSLDAGGRTEAFF.